The rows below give T cell receptor beta chains drawn from one sample of a study of blood T cells in healthy people across ages. TCRdb ran MiXCR on the 5' RACE reads and lists one entry per CDR3 protein. The repertoire has about 1 million distinct CDR3 sequences, around 45% of them found once; the top ten carry about 20%. The sequencing sample was made of blood. Source of these receptors: a woman in her fifties or sixties in good health. The CDR3 runs from the conserved cysteine through the conserved F or W. The order of the fields is D gene, J gene, clone size, V gene, CDR3 protein, CDR3 DNA. A D gene is named only where the DNA matches it firmly. The size field is filled for only some rows; it gives once, few, many or a size class.

>NA|TRBJ1-2|few|TRBV4-1
CASSQPSRGNYGYTF
TGCGCCAGCAGCCAACCAAGCAGGGGAAACTATGGCTACACCTTC
>TRBD2|TRBJ2-5|NA|TRBV2
CASSEVDLSGLAGYGTQYF
TGTGCCAGCAGCGAAGTCGACCTTAGCGGACTAGCGGGGTATGGAACCCAGTACTTC
>NA|TRBJ2-1|NA|TRBV12-3/TRBV12-4
CASSLVGGPHNWEQFF
TGTGCCAGCAGTTTAGTTGGGGGACCCCACAATTGGGAGCAGTTCTTC
>NA|TRBJ2-1|NA|TRBV6-5
CASSSSAGLHNEQFF
TGTGCCAGCAGTTCCTCCGCGGGACTCCACAATGAGCAGTTCTTC
>NA|TRBJ2-7|many|TRBV9
CASSVTRTLGGASSYEQYF
TGTGCCAGCAGCGTTACCCGAACCCTGGGGGGGGCCAGTTCCTACGAGCAGTACTTC
>NA|TRBJ1-2|NA|TRBV2
CASSEWGRGYGYTF
TGTGCCAGCAGTGAATGGGGGCGAGGCTATGGCTACACCTTC
>NA|TRBJ1-5|NA|TRBV27
CASSADVGGSQPQHF
TGTGCCAGCAGCGCGGACGTCGGAGGCAGTCAGCCCCAGCATTTT
>NA|TRBJ1-2|NA|TRBV20-1
CSAHDRVRNYGYTF
TGCAGTGCACATGACAGAGTCCGAAACTATGGCTACACCTTC
>NA|TRBJ2-7|NA|TRBV20-1
CSALSANAYEQYF
TGCAGTGCTCTATCTGCCAACGCCTACGAGCAGTACTTC
>NA|TRBJ2-7|few|TRBV20-1
CSARQQIPYEQYF
TGCAGTGCTAGACAACAGATCCCCTACGAGCAGTACTTC
>TRBD1|TRBJ2-7|few|TRBV6-2/TRBV6-3
CASSYSGTGSFYEQYF
TGTGCCAGCAGTTACTCGGGGACAGGGAGCTTCTACGAGCAGTACTTC